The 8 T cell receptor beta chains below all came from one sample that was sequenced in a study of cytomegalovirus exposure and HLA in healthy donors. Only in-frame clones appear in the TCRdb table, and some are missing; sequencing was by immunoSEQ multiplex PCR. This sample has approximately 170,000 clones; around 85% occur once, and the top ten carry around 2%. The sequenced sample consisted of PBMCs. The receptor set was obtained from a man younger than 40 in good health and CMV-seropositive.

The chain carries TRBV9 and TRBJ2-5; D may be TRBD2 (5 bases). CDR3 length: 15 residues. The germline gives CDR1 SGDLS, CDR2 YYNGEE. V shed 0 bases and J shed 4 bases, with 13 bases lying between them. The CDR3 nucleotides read TGTGCCAGCAGCGTAGTTGGGCTAGCAGGAGAGACCCAGTACTTC. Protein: CASSVVGLAGETQYF.

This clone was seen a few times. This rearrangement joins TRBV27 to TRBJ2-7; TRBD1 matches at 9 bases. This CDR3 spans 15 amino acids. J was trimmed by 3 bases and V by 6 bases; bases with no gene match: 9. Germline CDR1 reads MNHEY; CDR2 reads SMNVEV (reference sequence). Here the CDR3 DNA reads TGTGCCAGCAGCCCAATCGGGACAGGGTTCTACGAGCAGTACTTC. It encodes CASSPIGTGFYEQYF.

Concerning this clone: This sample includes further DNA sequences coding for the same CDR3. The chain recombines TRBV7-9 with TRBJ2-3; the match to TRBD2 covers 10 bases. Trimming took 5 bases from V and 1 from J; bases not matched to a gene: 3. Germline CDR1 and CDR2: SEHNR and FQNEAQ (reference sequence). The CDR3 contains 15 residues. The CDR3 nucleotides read TGTGCCAGCAGCCCTCTAGCGGGGGGCACAGATACGCAGTATTTT. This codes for CASSPLAGGTDTQYF. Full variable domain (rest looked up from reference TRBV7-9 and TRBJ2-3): DTGVSQNPRHKITKRGQNVTFRCDPISEHNRLYWYRQTLGQGPEFLTYFQNEAQLEKSRLLSDRFSAERPKGSFSTLEIQRTEQGDSAMYLCASSPLAGGTDTQYFGPGTRLTVL.

CDR3: CASSLAPWQANSYEQYF. CDR3 in DNA: TGTGCCAGCAGCTTGGCCCCGTGGCAGGCCAACTCCTACGAGCAGTACTTC. The J gene is TRBJ2-7, the V gene TRBV5-5; D unresolved. V dropped 0 bases and J dropped 0 bases, with 16 bases sitting between them. Germline lookup yields CDR1 SGHKS and CDR2 YYEKEE (reference sequence). This CDR3 region has 17 residues.

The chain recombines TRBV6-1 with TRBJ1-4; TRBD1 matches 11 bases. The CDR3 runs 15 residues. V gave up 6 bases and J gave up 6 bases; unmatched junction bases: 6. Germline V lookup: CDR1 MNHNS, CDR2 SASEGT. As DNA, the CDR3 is TGTGCCAGCAGCCCCTGGACAGGGGGCTATGAAAAACTGTTTTTT. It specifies CASSPWTGGYEKLFF.

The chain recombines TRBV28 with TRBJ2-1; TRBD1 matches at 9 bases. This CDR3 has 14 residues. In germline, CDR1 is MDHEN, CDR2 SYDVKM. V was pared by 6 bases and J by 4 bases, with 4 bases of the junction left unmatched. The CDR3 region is CASSTGQGYNEQFF. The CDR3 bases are TGTGCCAGCAGCACGGGACAGGGTTACAATGAGCAGTTCTTC.

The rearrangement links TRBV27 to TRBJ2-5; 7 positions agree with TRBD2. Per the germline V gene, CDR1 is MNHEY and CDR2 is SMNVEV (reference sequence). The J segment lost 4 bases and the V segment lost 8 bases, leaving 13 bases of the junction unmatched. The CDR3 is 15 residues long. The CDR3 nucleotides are TGTGCCAGCCGGTATGGCGGGGGTGTTCGAGAGACCCAGTACTTC. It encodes CASRYGGGVRETQYF.

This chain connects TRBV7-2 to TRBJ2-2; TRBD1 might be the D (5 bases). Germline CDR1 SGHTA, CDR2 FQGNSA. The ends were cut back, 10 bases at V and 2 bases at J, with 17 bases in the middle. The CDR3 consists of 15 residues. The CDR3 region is CATRLQATNTGELFF. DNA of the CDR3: TGTGCCACTCGCTTACAGGCGACTAACACCGGGGAGCTGTTTTTT.